The TCR beta chain under discussion was sequenced for a study of identical twins. Looked up from germline, CDR1 is MNHEY and CDR2 is SVGAGI. The CDR3 runs to 13 residues. V lost 5 bases and J 6 bases, leaving 10 bases between the germline ends. TCRdb recomputed calls from the 5' RACE reads with MiXCR, one row per CDR3 protein. The repertoire has 550,000 to 700,000 distinct CDR3 sequences, approximately 22% of them found once; the top ten carry approximately 4.3%. Another study also made use of these data, one on T cells expressing NK-cell markers.

The origin of this receptor is a woman aged 18-35 years in good health. The sample taken for sequencing was PBMCs. The rearrangement uses TRBV6-5 and TRBJ2-2; D uncertain. The CDR3 region is CASSNYGAGELFF. The CDR3 DNA sequence: TGTGCCAGCAGTAACTATGGGGCCGGGGAGCTGTTTTTT.